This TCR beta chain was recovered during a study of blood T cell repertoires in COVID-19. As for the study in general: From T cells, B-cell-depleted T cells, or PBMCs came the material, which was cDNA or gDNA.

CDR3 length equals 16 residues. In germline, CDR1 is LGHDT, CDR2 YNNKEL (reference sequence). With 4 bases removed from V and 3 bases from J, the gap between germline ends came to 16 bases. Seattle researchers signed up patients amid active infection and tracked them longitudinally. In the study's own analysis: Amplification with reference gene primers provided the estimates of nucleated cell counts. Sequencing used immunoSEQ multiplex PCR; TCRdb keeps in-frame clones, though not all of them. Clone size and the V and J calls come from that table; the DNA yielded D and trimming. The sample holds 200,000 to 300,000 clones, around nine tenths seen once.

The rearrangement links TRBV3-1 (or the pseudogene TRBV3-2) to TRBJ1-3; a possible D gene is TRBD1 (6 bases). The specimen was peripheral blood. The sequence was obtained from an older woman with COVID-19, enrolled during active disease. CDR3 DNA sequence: TGTGCCAGCAGCCCGCGACAGGTCTTTTTTGGAAACACCATATATTTT. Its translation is CASSPRQVFFGNTIYF.